This T cell receptor (beta chain) was identified during a study of T cells in Graves' hyperthyroidism and ophthalmopathy (dated by TCRdb to about 2019). Regarding the research as a whole: Peripheral blood samples were taken at initial diagnosis, before any treatment was given. A discovery cohort of fewer than 110 patients, 43 with Graves' ophthalmopathy and 55 to 65 with stable Graves' hyperthyroidism, was used to find distinguishing TCR V-J signatures. Prospective prediction of ophthalmopathy was tested in an independent validation cohort of approximately 19 hyperthyroidism patients and approximately 17 patients who later progressed to ophthalmopathy. The approximately 100 discovery patients were randomly split 7:3 into training and test sets. In more than 5 Graves' hyperthyroidism patients, the study also compared T-cell repertoires from thyroid tissue with T-cell repertoires from blood. Following sampling, methimazole starting at 30 mg daily was given to hyperthyroidism patients, and high-dose intravenous methylprednisolone was given to ophthalmopathy patients. The paper describes TCR Vbeta CDR3 sequencing of around 130 peripheral blood samples, made up of around 41 ophthalmopathy patients, 70 to 75 hyperthyroidism patients and some 17 progressor patients. The paper's findings and limits, for the study overall: In validation, progression to ophthalmopathy was predicted by the model with 65% to 71% sensitivity and just over 72% specificity, a median of around 6.5 months before onset. Ophthalmopathy was separated from stable hyperthyroidism by a 13 V-J signature model, with about 86% sensitivity and 81% to 82% specificity obtained in cross-validation and 80%/75% obtained in testing. No statistical method was used to fix the sample size in advance, and group allocation was not hidden from the investigators. Most expanded thyroid clonotypes (frequency above 0.001) were also found in blood, which suggests that blood repertoires may mirror thyroid immune responses.

This clonotype showed up many times. Its antigen specificity is not known. It has no much larger one-base neighbor in the sample; base qualities were not kept. Hyperthyroidism patients were aged 18 to 65 years and newly diagnosed, with disease duration of less than 2 months. The study excluded patients with uncontrolled infections, other autoimmune diseases, pregnancy or lactation. Clinical symptoms, serum thyroxine and TRAb, thyroid ultrasound, and orbital computed tomography formed the basis for the diagnoses. For progressor patients, blood was drawn at the first diagnosis of hyperthyroidism, before any ophthalmopathy symptoms had appeared. PBMCs were separated from 10 ml of fresh peripheral blood using Ficoll-Paque density gradient centrifugation. Patients classed as progressors first received a Graves' hyperthyroidism diagnosis and then went on to develop ophthalmopathy during follow-up. Total RNA was extracted with Trizol reagent, and quality was checked on an Agilent 2100 Bioanalyzer.

The CDR3 starts with the cysteine, ends with the phenylalanine, and has 14 residues. CDR3 DNA only is kept here, 42 bases in frame from base 1. V has 4 bases trimmed and J has 3 bases trimmed; junction bases matching no gene number 3. As encoded in the germline V gene (reference sequence), CDR1 is PRHDT while CDR2 is FYEKMQ. The TCR beta CDR3 regions were amplified from the RNA transcripts. For the first round of RT-PCR on the TCR CDR3, the HTBI primer set was used together with the Qiagen OneStep RT-PCR kit. Libraries were constructed in a second round of multiplex PCR, after which size selection and purification were carried out. Sequencing of the libraries was done on an Illumina HiSeq2000 using paired-end 100 bp reads. The authors processed their data as follows. SOAPnuke was used to process the raw data, throwing out any read that contained adapters or uncalled bases, had a mean Phred below 15, or lacked an exact constant-primer or identifier match. High-quality paired reads were merged using COPE v1.2.5, and each unique nucleotide sequence was defined as a clonotype. MiTCR v1.1 was used to align clonotypes to the IMGT TRBV, TRBD and TRBJ reference segments. The analysis was restricted to V-J combinations with a frequency above 0.0001, which together covered about 99% of the repertoires. A TCS score was defined as the ratio of F50 (clonal expansion) to E x V (chaos), with BLOSUM62-based TCRdist applied between CDR3 peptides within each V-J. Welch's t-statistics and random forest reduced roughly 540 V-J features to 13, which were used in a naive Bayes classifier (R e1071). TCRdb's own reprocessing of the public reads used fastp at Q25 and MiXCR and kept productive beta chains. Rows are unified per CDR3 protein, each entry keeping the most common DNA and genes. The authors' filters were not applied to this entry. For this sample the table gives fewer than 650,000 distinct CDR3 sequences, of which about 14% were detected only once. The ten largest make up around 5.4% of the sample.

Material: blood. This clonotype was sampled from a woman in her 30s with Graves' hyperthyroidism that later progressed to Graves' ophthalmopathy. Here the chain combines TRBV13 and TRBJ1-1, with 9 bases aligning to TRBD1. The nucleotide sequence is TGTGCCAGCAGCTGGGACAGGGAGGACACTGAAGCTTTCTTT. It codes for CASSWDREDTEAFF.